The rows below give T cell receptor beta chains drawn from one sample of a study of regulatory T cells in long-lasting Graves disease. TCRdb re-derived calls from the multiplex PCR reads in MiXCR, one entry per CDR3 protein. The table has more than 350,000 distinct CDR3 sequences, approximately 22% seen once; the top ten hold 14%. The sample in question was peripheral blood mononuclear cells (PBMCs), obtained when the disease was refractory, from a patient treated with antithyroid drugs. The origin of the receptors is a female donor with Graves disease. Each CDR3 is given with its conserved first and last residue. Each record gives: V gene, J gene, clone size, D gene, CDR3 DNA, CDR3 protein. D genes are given only for firm matches. Expanded clones are given a class, and other clones once, few, many or no size at all.

TRBV15	TRBJ1-1	many	-	TGTGCCACCACGGACAGGAACACTGAAGCTTTCTTT	CATTDRNTEAFF
TRBV29-1	TRBJ2-2	-	TRBD2	TGCAGCGTTCAAAGCGGGAGGGTGAACACCGGGGAGCTGTTTTTT	CSVQSGRVNTGELFF
TRBV28	TRBJ2-6	many	-	TGTGCCAGCAACCCAATCAACCCTTCCTCAGGGAGTACTGCTGGGGCCAACGTCCTGACTTTC	CASNPINPSSGSTAGANVLTF
TRBV5-1	TRBJ2-3	-	-	TGCGCCAGCAGCTTGGCCGAGGAAGATACGCAGTATTTT	CASSLAEEDTQYF
TRBV20-1	TRBJ1-1	-	-	TGCAGTGCTAGATCCTATGGGGGGAACACTGAAGCTTTCTTT	CSARSYGGNTEAFF
TRBV24-1	TRBJ2-5	many	-	TGTGCCACCAGTGGAGGCGGAAAAGAGACCCAGTACTTC	CATSGGGKETQYF
TRBV7-3	TRBJ2-2	-	-	TGTGCCACCGCCCCGGGCCTTACTCCGAACACCGGGGAGCTGTTTTTT	CATAPGLTPNTGELFF
TRBV6-1	TRBJ2-7	many	-	TGTGCCAGCAGTGATTCAGGGTACAGCGAGCAGTACTTC	CASSDSGYSEQYF
TRBV20-1	TRBJ2-7	-	-	TGCAGTGTTAGATCCGGGAGCTCCTACGAGCAGTACTTC	CSVRSGSSYEQYF
TRBV20-1	TRBJ1-5	many	-	TGCAGTGCTAGAGGTACAGAATCCCAGCCCCAGCATTTT	CSARGTESQPQHF
TRBV5-1	TRBJ1-1	-	TRBD1	TGCGCCAGCAGTTACACAGGGACAGGGCTTAGTGAAGCTTTCTTT	CASSYTGTGLSEAFF
TRBV6-2/TRBV6-3	TRBJ1-5	-	TRBD1	TGTGCCAGCAGTACCCGTGGACAGGGAGGAAGCAATCAGCCCCAGCATTTT	CASSTRGQGGSNQPQHF
TRBV7-2	TRBJ2-2	many	TRBD2	TGTGCCAGCACACCTAGCGGGAGCGGGGAGCTGTTTTTT	CASTPSGSGELFF
TRBV28	TRBJ2-3	few	-	TGTGCCACTCGGGACTTCACAGATACGCAGTATTTT	CATRDFTDTQYF